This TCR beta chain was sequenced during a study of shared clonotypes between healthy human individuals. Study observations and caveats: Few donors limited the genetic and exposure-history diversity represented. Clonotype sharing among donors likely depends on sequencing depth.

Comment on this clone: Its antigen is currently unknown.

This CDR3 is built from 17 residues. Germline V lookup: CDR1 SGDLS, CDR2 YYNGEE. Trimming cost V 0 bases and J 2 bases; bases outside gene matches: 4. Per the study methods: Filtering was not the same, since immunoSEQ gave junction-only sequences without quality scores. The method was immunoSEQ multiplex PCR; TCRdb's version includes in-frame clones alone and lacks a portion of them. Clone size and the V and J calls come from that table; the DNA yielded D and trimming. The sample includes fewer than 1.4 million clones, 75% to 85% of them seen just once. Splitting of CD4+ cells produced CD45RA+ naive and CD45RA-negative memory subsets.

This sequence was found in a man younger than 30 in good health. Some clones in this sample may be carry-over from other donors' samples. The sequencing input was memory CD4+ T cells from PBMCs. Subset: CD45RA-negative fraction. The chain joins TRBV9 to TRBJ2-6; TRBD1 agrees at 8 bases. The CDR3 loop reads CASSVGQGAAGANVLTF. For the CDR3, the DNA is TGTGCCAGCAGCGTAGGGCAGGGGGCAGCTGGGGCCAACGTCCTGACTTTC.